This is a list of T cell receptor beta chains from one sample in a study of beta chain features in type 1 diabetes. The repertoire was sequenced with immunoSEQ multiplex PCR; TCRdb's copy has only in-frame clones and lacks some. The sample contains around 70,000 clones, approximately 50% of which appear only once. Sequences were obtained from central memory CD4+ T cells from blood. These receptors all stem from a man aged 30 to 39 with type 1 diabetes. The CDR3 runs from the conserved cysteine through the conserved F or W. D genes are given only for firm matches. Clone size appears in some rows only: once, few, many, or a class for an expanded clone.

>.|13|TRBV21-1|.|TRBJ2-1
CASSGGTYNEQFF
TGTGCCAGCAGCGGCGGAACCTACAATGAGCAGTTCTTC
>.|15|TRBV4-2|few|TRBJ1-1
CASSPNTGYNTEAFF
TGTGCCAGCAGCCCGAACACAGGGTACAACACTGAAGCTTTCTTT
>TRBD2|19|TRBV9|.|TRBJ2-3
CASSVMEGLAGAWGDTQYF
TGTGCCAGCAGCGTAATGGAGGGACTAGCGGGAGCCTGGGGAGATACGCAGTATTTT
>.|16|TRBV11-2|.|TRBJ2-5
CASSLDLWTDQETQYF
TGTGCCAGCAGCTTAGATCTTTGGACAGATCAAGAGACCCAGTACTTC
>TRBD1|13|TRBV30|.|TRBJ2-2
CAWSRGLGGELFF
TGTGCCTGGAGTAGGGGGCTTGGCGGGGAGCTGTTTTTT
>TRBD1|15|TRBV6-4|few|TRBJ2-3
CASSDSGRGTDTQYF
TGTGCCAGCAGTGACTCCGGCAGGGGGACAGATACGCAGTATTTT
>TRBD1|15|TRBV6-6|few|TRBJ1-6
CASSSTGATNSPLHF
TGTGCCAGCAGCTCAACAGGGGCTACTAATTCACCCCTCCACTTT
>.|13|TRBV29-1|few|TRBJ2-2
CSVDQARSGELFF
TGCAGCGTTGATCAGGCTCGGTCCGGGGAGCTGTTTTTT
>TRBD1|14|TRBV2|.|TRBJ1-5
CASSRDRAAQPQHF
TGTGCCAGCAGTCGGGACAGGGCGGCTCAGCCCCAGCATTTT
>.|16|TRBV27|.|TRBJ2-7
CASSPYLTQTAYEQYF
TGTGCCAGCAGTCCTTACTTGACTCAGACAGCCTACGAGCAGTACTTC
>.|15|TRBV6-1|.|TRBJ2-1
CASSGPISSYNEQFF
TGTGCCAGCAGTGGGCCCATCAGCTCCTACAATGAGCAGTTCTTC
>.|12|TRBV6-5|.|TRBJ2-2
CASSPTIGELFF
TGTGCCAGCAGTCCCACTATCGGGGAGCTGTTTTTT
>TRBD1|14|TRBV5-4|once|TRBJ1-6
CASRRDRGHSPLHF
TGTGCCAGCAGGAGGGACAGGGGACATTCACCCCTCCACTTT
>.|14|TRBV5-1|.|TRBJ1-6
CASSGGYYNSPLHF
TGCGCCAGCAGCGGGGGGTACTATAATTCACCCCTCCACTTT
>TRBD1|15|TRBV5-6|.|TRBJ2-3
CASSVRQGRTDTQYF
TGTGCCAGCAGCGTAAGACAGGGTAGGACAGATACGCAGTATTTT
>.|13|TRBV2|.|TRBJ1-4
CASNREPNEKLFF
TGTGCCAGCAACAGAGAGCCTAATGAAAAACTGTTTTTT
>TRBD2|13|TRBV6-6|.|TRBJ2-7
CASSSSGTYEQYF
TGTGCCAGCAGTTCAAGCGGGACCTACGAGCAGTACTTC
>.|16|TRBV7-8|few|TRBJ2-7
CASSLGRSGGRDEQYF
TGTGCCAGCAGCTTAGGACGGTCCGGGGGGCGAGACGAGCAGTACTTC
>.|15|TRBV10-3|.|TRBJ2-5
CAISDAPGDIETQYF
TGTGCCATCAGTGATGCCCCAGGGGATATAGAGACCCAGTACTTC
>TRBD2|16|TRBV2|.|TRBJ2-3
CASILGLAGGPDTQYF
TGTGCCAGCATATTGGGACTAGCGGGAGGGCCGGATACGCAGTATTTT
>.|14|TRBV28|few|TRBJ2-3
CASSLPDFGDTQYF
TGTGCCAGCAGTTTACCTGACTTTGGGGATACGCAGTATTTT
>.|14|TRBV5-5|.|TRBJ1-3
CASSLQLSGNTIYF
TGTGCCAGCAGCTTGCAACTATCTGGAAACACCATATATTTT
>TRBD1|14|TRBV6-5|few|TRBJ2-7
CASSSPRTGYEQYF
TGTGCCAGCAGCTCCCCAAGGACAGGCTACGAGCAGTACTTC
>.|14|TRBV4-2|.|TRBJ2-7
CASSQDASSYEQYF
TGTGCCAGCAGCCAAGATGCTAGTTCCTACGAGCAGTACTTC
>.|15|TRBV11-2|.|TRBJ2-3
CASSPGSPSTDTQYF
TGTGCCAGCAGCCCGGGATCTCCGAGCACAGATACGCAGTATTTT